These 2 T cell receptor beta chains were sequenced from one sample in a study of radiation and T cells in renal cell carcinoma. Treatment given: 15 Gy SBRT to primary tumor, nephrectomy 4 weeks later. The method was immunoSEQ multiplex PCR; TCRdb's version includes in-frame clones alone and lacks a portion of them. The table lists over 15,000 clones, under 55% of them singletons, with 12% in the top ten. This sample comprised tumor tissue, obtained from a patient whose treatment included radiotherapy and nephrectomy. Receptors originate from a man aged 45 to 65 with renal cell carcinoma.

V is TRBV4-3 and J is TRBJ1-6, with 10 bases fitting TRBD1. This CDR3 spans 16 amino acids. J gave up 7 bases and V 1 base, and 4 bases lay outside the gene matches. Germline assignment: CDR1 LGHNA and CDR2 YSLEER. The CDR3 coding sequence is TGCGCCAGCAGCCAAGCATTGGACAGGGGGAATTCACCCCTCCACTTT. Its translation is CASSQALDRGNSPLHF.

By sample fraction, this clone is medium-sized. The J gene is TRBJ2-5, the V gene TRBV7-6; maybe TRBD2 (6 bases). The V and J ends lost 1 base and 7 bases respectively, with 19 bases between them. This CDR3 is 16 amino acids long. Germline CDR1 reads SGHVS; CDR2 reads FNYEAQ. The CDR3 coding sequence is TGTGCCAGCAGCTTAGGCGATGCGGGACTTCCAGGGACCCAGTACTTC. Translating it yields CASSLGDAGLPGTQYF.